This is a list of T cell receptor beta chains from one sample in a study of blood T cells in healthy people across ages. MiXCR, run by TCRdb on the 5' RACE reads, gives a single entry per CDR3 protein. The repertoire holds 1,300,000 or so distinct CDR3 sequences, with roughly 64% as singletons. The source material was blood. These receptors were collected from a man aged 18 to 29 in good health. Both conserved end residues are part of each CDR3. Each record gives: D gene, clone size, CDR3 length, V gene, J gene, CDR3 protein, CDR3 DNA. D genes are given only for firm matches. Where a row states a size, it is once, few, many or the class of an expanded clone; other rows omit it.

TRBD1	NA	16	TRBV27	TRBJ2-7	CAGMTDGQGRVNEQYF	TGTGCCGGCATGACGGACGGACAGGGGAGAGTCAACGAGCAGTACTTC
TRBD1	few	15	TRBV4-1	TRBJ2-3	CASSQTRQGKDTQYF	TGCGCCAGCAGCCAAACGCGACAGGGCAAAGATACGCAGTATTTT
TRBD1	few	15	TRBV7-2	TRBJ2-7	CASSIGQGARYEQYF	TGTGCCAGCAGCATCGGACAGGGGGCTAGGTACGAGCAGTACTTC
NA	NA	16	TRBV10-3	TRBJ2-7	CAISLRAVDSSYEQYF	TGTGCCATCAGTCTTAGAGCCGTTGACAGTTCTTACGAGCAGTACTTC
TRBD2	NA	15	TRBV20-1	TRBJ2-5	CSARDRSGRVETQYF	TGCAGTGCTAGAGATCGCAGCGGGAGGGTTGAGACCCAGTACTTC
NA	few	13	TRBV5-5	TRBJ2-5	CASSLDQRETQYF	TGTGCCAGCAGCCTAGATCAGAGAGAGACCCAGTACTTC
NA	few	14	TRBV7-6	TRBJ1-5	CASSATESNQPQHF	TGTGCCAGCAGCGCGACCGAAAGCAATCAGCCCCAGCATTTT
NA	NA	12	TRBV14	TRBJ2-4	CASSQVSWEQYF	TGTGCCAGCAGCCAAGTCAGCTGGGAGCAGTACTTC
TRBD1	few	17	TRBV7-9	TRBJ2-7	CASSPAGGDRGTYEQYF	TGTGCCAGCAGTCCAGCAGGGGGGGACAGGGGTACCTACGAGCAGTACTTC
TRBD2	NA	16	TRBV9	TRBJ2-2	CASSGLAGGGTGDLFF	TGTGCCAGCAGCGGCCTAGCGGGGGGCGGGACCGGGGATCTGTTTTTT
NA	NA	14	TRBV6-5	TRBJ2-7	CASSSPTASYEQYF	TGTGCCAGCAGTTCCCCGACAGCCTCCTACGAGCAGTACTTC